The table lists the clone carrying this T cell receptor beta chain with many counts. No antigen is known for it. The same CDR3 also results from other DNA sequences found in this sample. This specimen comes from a study of metastatic and nonmetastatic thyroid tumors. Study-level information: Repertoires from malignant and benign thyroid patients were compared across blood and tumor or nodule tissue. The study, taken as a whole, reports: Compared with benign nodules, malignant thyroid tumors were reported to have significantly higher TCR beta diversity in both blood and tumor.

Original processing methods: Between-group CDR3 differences, defined by clinicopathological status, yielded a distant-metastasis classifier for papillary thyroid cancer. TCRdb re-called clones via MiXCR from the PCR reads. TCRdb assigned the V and J calls; the authors' analysis was not used. The repertoire holds 35,000 to 45,000 clones, with roughly an eighth as singletons. V was shortened by 2 bases and J by 7 bases, with 12 bases between the two germline ends. The CDR3 runs to 14 residues. The V gene's germline CDR1 is MNHEY and CDR2 SVGEGT. No treatment had been given to any patient before thyroid surgery.

The clonotype was recovered from a male donor with papillary thyroid cancer or a benign thyroid nodule (not recorded which). Some clones in this sample may be carry-over from other donors' samples. The sequencing sample was made of blood. The chain couples TRBV6-2 or TRBV6-3 to TRBJ1-5; weak D call: TRBD1 (5 bases). The CDR3 nucleotides read TGTGCCAGCAGTTACGGGGCCCGGGGACAGCCCCAGCATTTT. Translated, it gives CASSYGARGQPQHF.